Listed below are T cell receptor beta chains from one sample, sequenced in a study of shared T cell receptors in the human thymus. Produced via immunoSEQ multiplex PCR; TCRdb's table is partial and in-frame only. The sample includes 650,000 to 950,000 clones, over 75% of them seen just once. These data were also filed under a second study, of human thymus T cells.

Sequenced: thymocytes. These receptors were collected from a girl under three years old with a congenital heart defect. The CDR3 runs from the conserved cysteine through the conserved F or W.

CASSGKLLGGGNEQFF,16,TRBV27
CASSKGELPGRTRNYGYTF,19,TRBV21-1
CASSQDRRDMTLAQYF,16,TRBV4-3
CASSQRQTANTEAFF,15,TRBV4-1
CASRSPGQGNQPQHF,15,TRBV6-5
CASSLVARGYTF,12,TRBV7-2
CSVLRQGWDTDTQYF,15,TRBV29-1
CASGHDRDSLNEQFF,15,TRBV12-5
CASSRVTSEVGELFF,15,TRBV4-1
CASRLIGEGNTEAFF,15,TRBV9
CASSDSIVGQGFRAFF,16,TRBV6-4
CAWSPMPRDRENQPQHF,17,TRBV30
CASSSDLRGFYGYTF,15,TRBV13
CASSLAVRAGEGTQYF,16,TRBV5-1
CASSVGVRDRNTEAFF,16,TRBV9
CASSQGGLNEKLFF,14,TRBV14
CSAQQVEQFF,10,TRBV20-1
CASSPLGGFTDTQYF,15,TRBV7-2
CASSQRGDHIQYF,13,TRBV7-6
CASSYSTGYGYTF,13,TRBV6-6
CASSPQGAWQETQYF,15,TRBV18
CASSLLGRGGTYEQYF,16,TRBV7-8
CASSHLGSGGALWETQYF,18,TRBV14
CASSLAQGLTDTQYF,15,TRBV7-8
CAWTSPDKSSYEQYF,15,TRBV30
CASNPSPDINTEAFF,15,TRBV5-8
CASSSKNTEAFF,12,TRBV11-2
CASREDRNPNTEAFF,15,TRBV5-1
CASSQSGELYGYTF,14,TRBV28
CASSPMGQYDYGYTF,15,TRBV14
CASSGIQGPSTDTQYF,16,TRBV9
CASSLRSLRGRECGYTF,17,TRBV5-4
CASSQTSNLILLNTEAFF,18,TRBV14
CASSHLGRQTYEQYF,15,TRBV28
CATSRRLVPLTSTDTQYF,18,TRBV15